This is a list of T cell receptor beta chains from one sample in a study of response to subunit inactivated influenza vaccine. Via MiXCR, TCRdb re-called the RT-PCR reads, giving one row per CDR3 protein. The sample lists around 790,000 distinct CDR3 sequences; around 20% were seen once. Sample: PBMCs from blood, taken about 5 days after vaccination. Receptor source: a man aged 50-59 years who received an inactivated influenza vaccine. Each CDR3 is given with its conserved first and last residue. A D gene is named only where the DNA matches it firmly. Not all rows give a size; the values are once, few, many and, for expanded clones, a class.

TRBV5-1	few	TRBD1	TRBJ2-1	TGCGCCAGTCACGCACGGACAGGGGGCTTAAATGAGCAGTTCTTC	CASHARTGGLNEQFF
TRBV2	.	.	TRBJ2-7	TGTGCCAGCAGTGAAGGGCCCCGGGGCACCTACGAGCAGTACTTC	CASSEGPRGTYEQYF
TRBV5-1	few	TRBD1	TRBJ2-3	TGCGCCAGCAGCCCCGGACAGGGGGGATTCACAGATACGCAGTATTTT	CASSPGQGGFTDTQYF
TRBV7-2	.	TRBD1	TRBJ2-7	TGTGCCAGCAGTCCGACCGGGACAGGGATTTCCTACGAGCAGTACTTC	CASSPTGTGISYEQYF
TRBV5-1	few	.	TRBJ2-6	TGCGCCAGCAGCTTACGCACAGGGTATGGGGCCAACGTCCTGACTTTC	CASSLRTGYGANVLTF
TRBV28	.	TRBD1	TRBJ2-7	TGTGCCAGCAGCCCCGGGGACAGGACGCGGAACGAGCAGTACTTC	CASSPGDRTRNEQYF
TRBV2	.	TRBD1	TRBJ2-7	TGTGCCAGCAGTGTACAGGGGAACGAGCAGTACTTC	CASSVQGNEQYF
TRBV5-4	few	TRBD1	TRBJ2-3	TGTGCCAGCAGTTCCGGGACAGGGATCACAGATACGCAGTATTTT	CASSSGTGITDTQYF
TRBV5-1	.	TRBD1	TRBJ2-5	TGCGCCAGCAGCACAGGGGGCGTCGGTAAGACCCAGTACTTC	CASSTGGVGKTQYF
TRBV29-1	many	.	TRBJ2-5	TGCAGCGCCCAGAGGGGTCGAGGAGAGACCCAGTACTTC	CSAQRGRGETQYF
TRBV7-7	.	.	TRBJ2-2	TGTGCTAGCAGCGATTCCCTTCAGTCAACGACGGGGGAGCTGTTTTTT	CASSDSLQSTTGELFF
TRBV5-1	few	.	TRBJ2-7	TGCGCCAGCAGCTCCGAACCGCACAGTACCTACGAGCAGTACTTC	CASSSEPHSTYEQYF
TRBV12-3/TRBV12-4	.	.	TRBJ2-1	TGTGCCAGCAGTTTAGTTGGGGGGCTGTACAATGAGCAGTTCTTC	CASSLVGGLYNEQFF
TRBV28	few	.	TRBJ1-1	TGTGCCAGCAGTAAACCTACAGTTGTGGATTGGGAGACGAGCACTGAAGCTTTCTTT	CASSKPTVVDWETSTEAFF
TRBV5-6	few	.	TRBJ1-2	TGTGCCAGCAGCCCGGCCGGAGGACGTATGTATGGCTACACCTTC	CASSPAGGRMYGYTF
TRBV5-6	many	.	TRBJ1-5	TGTGCCAGCAGCTCATCGGGACGGGGCCATCAGCCCCAGCATTTT	CASSSSGRGHQPQHF
TRBV25-1	.	TRBD2	TRBJ2-5	TGTGCCAGCAATCGGGGACTAGCGGGGCAAGAGACCCAGTACTTC	CASNRGLAGQETQYF
TRBV5-1	many	TRBD1	TRBJ1-1	TGCGCCAGCAGCTTACTGCCGGGACAGGGAGGAACTGAAGCTTTCTTT	CASSLLPGQGGTEAFF
TRBV7-6	many	.	TRBJ2-1	TGTGCCAGCAGCTTAGGAACTAGTAACTACAATGAGCAGTTCTTC	CASSLGTSNYNEQFF
TRBV20-1	.	TRBD2	TRBJ2-1	TGCAGTGCTTTTCCGGGACTAGCGGGAGACGAGCAGTTCTTC	CSAFPGLAGDEQFF
TRBV28	.	TRBD1	TRBJ1-5	TGTGCCAGCAGTCCTCTGGGGAACAGGGGGAGGTTTGGGAATCAGCCCCAGCATTTT	CASSPLGNRGRFGNQPQHF
TRBV24-1	few	.	TRBJ2-3	TGTGCCACCAGTGAGCGACAGTCAGATACGCAGTATTTT	CATSERQSDTQYF
TRBV7-2	few	TRBD1	TRBJ1-2	TGTGCCAGCAGCCGAGACAGGGTGCCGAACTATGGCTACACCTTC	CASSRDRVPNYGYTF
TRBV18	.	.	TRBJ1-5	TGTGCCAGCTCACCGGTGAGCAATCAGCCCCAGCATTTT	CASSPVSNQPQHF